Shown below are 2 T cell receptor beta chains from a single sample sequenced in a study of control samples from healthy donors and cancer patients. The method was immunoSEQ multiplex PCR; TCRdb's version includes in-frame clones alone and lacks a portion of them. Of roughly 370,000 clones detected, about 93% appear once; the ten largest clones hold 5.5% to 7.5%. Sequencing was carried out using PBMCs. These receptors were taken from a man aged 35-49 years with head and neck cancer.

This chain links TRBV20-1 with TRBJ2-7; D possibly uses TRBD1 or TRBD2 (5 bases each). V lost 8 bases and J 1 base, leaving 9 bases between the germline ends. CDR3 size: 11 residues. Germline V lookup: CDR1 DFQATT, CDR2 SNEGSKA (reference sequence). The CDR3 is CSSGTSYEQYF. CDR3 DNA sequence: TGCAGTTCCGGGACGTCCTACGAGCAGTACTTC.

This clone showed up just once. The CDR3 spells CASSLRFASYNEQFF. The CDR3 DNA reads as TGTGCCAGCAGCCTCCGGTTTGCCTCCTACAATGAGCAGTTCTTC. The chain links TRBV5-6 to TRBJ2-1; no reliable D call. The CDR3 is 15 amino acids. V lost 4 bases, J lost 0 bases, and 11 bases lay in between. Germline assignment: CDR1 SGHDT and CDR2 YYEEEE.